These 26 T cell receptor beta chains share one sample of origin, sequenced in a study of cytomegalovirus exposure and HLA in healthy donors (dated 2017 in TCRdb). The library relied on the immunoSEQ multiplex PCR assay. A mixture of 60 forward primers for TCR Vbeta segments and 13 reverse primers for TCR Jbeta segments was used in the multiplex PCR. TCRdb stores this immuneACCESS table with in-frame sequences only. Part of the clones is absent; in the studies checked, under half of the shortfall reflects unresolved V genes, and no reason is known for the rest. The sample contains 180,000 or so clones, more than 60% of them found a single time. 3% to 4.5% of the sample lies in the top ten. The sample comprised PBMCs. These receptors originate from an older woman in good health and CMV-seropositive.

The rearrangement uses TRBV2 and TRBJ2-7; D possibly corresponds to TRBD1 (5 bases). V was clipped by 6 bases and J by 3 bases, with 12 bases between them. The germline V gene encodes CDR1 SNHLY and CDR2 FYNNEI. The CDR3 runs to 13 residues. The CDR3 region is CASRTGPYYEQYF. The DNA for the CDR3 is TGTGCCAGCAGAACAGGACCATACTACGAGCAGTACTTC.

The chain combines TRBV28 with TRBJ1-3; D uncertain. The CDR3 length is 17 residues. Trimming pared 1 base from V and 0 bases from J, leaving 13 bases between. Germline V CDR1 and CDR2: MDHEN, SYDVKM. The CDR3 spells CASSLLEAGGSGNTIYF. Written as DNA, the CDR3 is TGTGCCAGCAGTTTATTGGAGGCAGGAGGCTCTGGAAACACCATATATTTT. The variable domain in full, with the rest retrieved from reference TRBV28 and TRBJ1-3, is DVKVTQSSRYLVKRTGEKVFLECVQDMDHENMFWYRQDPGLGLRLIYFSYDVKMKEKGDIPEGYSVSREKKERFSLILESASTNQTSMYLCASSLLEAGGSGNTIYFGEGSWLTVV.

The chain joins TRBV18 to TRBJ2-1, with TRBD2 matching 7 bases. Germline V gives CDR1 KGHSH, CDR2 LQKENI. Trimming took 4 bases from V and 7 from J; bases not matched to a gene: 10. The CDR3 is 15 residues long. The chain's CDR3 is CASSLNRWGGNEQFF. CDR3 coding DNA: TGTGCCAGCTCACTTAATCGCTGGGGGGGGAATGAGCAGTTCTTC.

J is TRBJ1-3 and V is TRBV5-4; 8 bases are a match to TRBD1. This CDR3 comprises 13 residues. V was pared by 5 bases and J by 4 bases, with 2 bases of the junction left unmatched. Germline V lookup: CDR1 SGHNT, CDR2 YYREEE (reference sequence). The CDR3 nucleotides read TGTGCCAGCAGACCAGGGGGCGGAAACACCATATATTTT. This sequence encodes CASRPGGGNTIYF.

This chain connects TRBV7-6 to TRBJ1-5; TRBD1 aligns across 12 bases. V shed 5 bases and J 1 base; nucleotides not matched to a gene: 9. Germline CDR1 SGHVS, CDR2 FNYEAQ. The CDR3 length is 18 residues. In nucleotides, the CDR3 is TGTGCCAGCAGCCTCGGGACAGGGGGCAGAGGGAGCAATCAGCCCCAGCATTTT. It specifies CASSLGTGGRGSNQPQHF.

This clone was found a few times. The chain combines TRBV4-3 with TRBJ1-4; weak D call: TRBD1 (5 bases). This CDR3 is built from 14 residues. V was cut by 1 base and J by 11 bases, with 14 bases left in between. The germline V gene has CDR1 LGHNA and CDR2 YSLEER. The chain's CDR3 is CASSQVWMEGKLFF. Here the CDR3 DNA reads TGCGCCAGCAGCCAAGTCTGGATGGAGGGGAAACTGTTTTTT.

A few counts support this clone. V usage is TRBV5-1 and J usage is TRBJ2-7; 9 bases match TRBD1. With V trimmed by 0 bases and J by 6 bases, 7 bases remained unmatched. The CDR3 totals 15 residues. Germline V lookup: CDR1 SGHRS, CDR2 YFSETQ. The CDR3 here is CASSLEGQGIGEQYF. CDR3 bases: TGCGCCAGCAGCTTGGAGGGACAGGGAATAGGCGAGCAGTACTTC.

This clone was picked up a small number of times. The chain links TRBV5-1 to TRBJ2-7, with TRBD1 identical over 9 bases. Per the germline V gene, CDR1 is SGHRS and CDR2 is YFSETQ. Trimming cost V 5 bases and J 1 base; bases outside gene matches: 1. The CDR3 covers 13 residues. This CDR3 reads CASSGTGSYEQYF. The CDR3 nucleotides read TGCGCCAGCAGTGGGACAGGGTCCTACGAGCAGTACTTC.

V usage is TRBV4-2 and J usage is TRBJ1-1; D unclear. Trimming stripped 0 bases from V and 0 bases from J, with 8 bases between. Per the germline V gene, CDR1 is LGHNA and CDR2 is YNFKEQ. This CDR3 spans 15 amino acids. CDR3 amino acids: CASSQDDGVNTEAFF. In DNA form, the CDR3 reads TGTGCCAGCAGCCAAGATGACGGGGTGAACACTGAAGCTTTCTTT.

The chain couples TRBV28 to TRBJ2-5; D is unclear. Per the germline V gene, CDR1 is MDHEN and CDR2 is SYDVKM. The CDR3 loop spans 15 amino acids. V dropped 6 bases and J dropped 2 bases, with 16 bases sitting between them. The CDR3 region is CASRGLRVRQETQYF. The CDR3 DNA reads TGTGCCAGCAGGGGTCTCAGAGTGAGGCAAGAGACCCAGTACTTC.

This clone was seen more than once but under ten times. This CDR3 is also generated by other DNA sequences in the sample. This rearrangement joins TRBV18 to TRBJ2-2; D uncertain. The length of the CDR3 is 13 residues. The germline V gene encodes CDR1 KGHSH and CDR2 LQKENI. Trimming stripped 3 bases from V and 4 bases from J, with 6 bases between. The CDR3 sequence: CASSPSSTGELFF. CDR3 in DNA: TGTGCCAGCTCACCCAGTTCCACCGGGGAGCTGTTTTTT. The complete variable domain, with remaining parts taken from reference TRBV18 and TRBJ2-2, reads NAGVMQNPRHLVRRRGQEARLRCSPMKGHSHVYWYRQLPEEGLKFMVYLQKENIIDESGMPKERFSAEFPKEGPSILRIQQVVRGDSAAYFCASSPSSTGELFFGEGSRLTVL.

The rearrangement joins TRBV2 to TRBJ2-7, with D perhaps TRBD2 (6 bases). Between the trimmed V and J ends, which lost 5 bases and 5 bases, there was a span of 16 bases. The CDR3 sequence is 14 residues long. CDR1 SNHLY and CDR2 FYNNEI come from the germline V gene. The CDR3 DNA reads as TGTGCCAGCAGTTTATTAACGGGACTCCACGAGCAGTACTTC. Amino acid sequence: CASSLLTGLHEQYF.

This clone was seen only a few times. This chain connects TRBV5-6 to TRBJ1-1; 8 nucleotides match TRBD1. V lost 4 bases and J lost 6; bases outside the gene matches: 5. In germline, CDR1 is SGHDT, CDR2 YYEEEE. CDR3 length equals 13 residues. CDR3 loop: CASSLDRVAEAFF. The CDR3 DNA reads TGTGCCAGCAGCCTGGACAGGGTCGCTGAAGCTTTCTTT.

The chain links TRBV4-1 to TRBJ2-3; TRBD1 might be the D (5 bases). This CDR3 comprises 13 residues. The V and J ends lost 1 base and 4 bases respectively, with 6 bases between them. CDR1 is MGHRA and CDR2 is YSYEKL in the germline V gene. The CDR3 loop reads CASSQVGADTQYF. CDR3 coding DNA: TGCGCCAGCAGCCAAGTAGGGGCAGATACGCAGTATTTT.

V usage is TRBV11-3 and J usage is TRBJ2-3, with D possibly TRBD2 on 6 matching bases. This CDR3 has 15 amino acids. CDR1 is SGHNT and CDR2 is YENEEA in the germline V gene. With 2 bases removed from V and 1 base from J, the gap between germline ends came to 10 bases. CDR3 in DNA: TGTGCCAGCAGCTTAACTACGGGAGGCACAGATACGCAGTATTTT. Protein product: CASSLTTGGTDTQYF.

This clone was seen just once. As DNA, the CDR3 is TGTGCCAGCAGCCAACCCCTAACGGGACTCTCTGGAAACACCATATATTTT. Its protein product is CASSQPLTGLSGNTIYF. The gene calls are TRBV4-2 and TRBJ1-3; perhaps TRBD1 as D (5 bases). V dropped 2 bases and J dropped 0 bases, with 14 bases sitting between them. The germline V gene encodes CDR1 LGHNA and CDR2 YNFKEQ. CDR3 length: 17 amino acids.

Turning to this clone: The same CDR3 also results from other DNA sequences found in this sample. The chain employs TRBV9 and TRBJ1-1; tentative D call: TRBD1 (6 bases). CDR1 is SGDLS, CDR2 YYNGEE, per germline. The CDR3 length is 15 residues. Trimming removed 2 bases at V and 3 bases at J, with 14 bases between. CDR3 region: CASSVTGLGDTEAFF. The CDR3 nucleotides are TGTGCCAGCAGCGTTACAGGGTTGGGCGACACTGAAGCTTTCTTT.

The rearrangement joins TRBV28 to TRBJ1-6; D may be TRBD1 (6 bases). This CDR3 has 12 residues. Germline CDR1 MDHEN, CDR2 SYDVKM. Trimming pared 2 bases from V and 10 bases from J, leaving 6 bases between. This CDR3 is CASSLGGSPLHF. CDR3 in DNA: TGTGCCAGCAGTTTAGGGGGCTCACCCCTCCACTTT.

The chain joins TRBV2 to TRBJ2-7; 9 bases map to TRBD1. V lost 5 bases, J lost 4 bases, and 6 bases stayed unmatched. The CDR3 is 14 amino acids. From germline, CDR1 is SNHLY and CDR2 FYNNEI. CDR3 protein: CASSPTTGGYEQYF. DNA for the CDR3: TGTGCCAGCAGTCCAACGACAGGGGGTTACGAGCAGTACTTC.

The V call is TRBV4-2, the J call TRBJ2-2; a possible D gene is TRBD1 (6 bases). This CDR3 region has 17 residues. V was clipped by 3 bases and J by 1 base, with 15 bases between them. CDR1 is LGHNA, CDR2 YNFKEQ, per germline. This chain's CDR3 is CASSHPPRTENTGELFF. For the CDR3, the DNA is TGTGCCAGCAGCCATCCCCCAAGGACAGAGAACACCGGGGAGCTGTTTTTT.

The genes are TRBV28 and TRBJ1-6; no clear D. Germline CDR1 reads MDHEN; CDR2 reads SYDVKM. This CDR3 contains 14 residues. V gave up 2 bases and J gave up 7 bases, with 9 bases separating them. This chain's CDR3 is CASSLDLGNSPLHF. CDR3 coding DNA: TGTGCCAGCAGTTTAGATCTCGGGAATTCACCCCTCCACTTT. The whole variable domain, remainder taken from reference TRBV28 and TRBJ1-6, is DVKVTQSSRYLVKRTGEKVFLECVQDMDHENMFWYRQDPGLGLRLIYFSYDVKMKEKGDIPEGYSVSREKKERFSLILESASTNQTSMYLCASSLDLGNSPLHFGNGTRLTVT.

V usage is TRBV27 and J usage is TRBJ2-7; D is unresolved. Germline loops: CDR1 MNHEY, CDR2 SMNVEV (reference sequence). The CDR3 loop spans 15 amino acids. With 5 bases removed from V and 6 bases from J, the gap between germline ends came to 20 bases. For the CDR3, the DNA is TGTGCCAGCAGTCCACCTTTTTCCCACCCAGGCGAGCAGTACTTC. It specifies CASSPPFSHPGEQYF.

The CDR3: CASSPGRELYGYTF. Written as DNA, the CDR3 is TGTGCCAGCTCACCAGGGAGGGAACTCTATGGCTACACCTTC. The chain joins TRBV18 to TRBJ1-2, with no clear D. This CDR3 region has 14 residues. CDR1 and CDR2 (germline): KGHSH, LQKENI. V was pared by 2 bases and J by 4 bases, with 11 bases between. Drawing the rest from reference TRBV18 and TRBJ1-2, the complete variable domain is NAGVMQNPRHLVRRRGQEARLRCSPMKGHSHVYWYRQLPEEGLKFMVYLQKENIIDESGMPKERFSAEFPKEGPSILRIQQVVRGDSAAYFCASSPGRELYGYTFGSGTRLTVV.

Here the CDR3 DNA reads TGTGCCAGCAGTCTGGACAGAAACACAGATACGCAGTATTTT. Its translation: CASSLDRNTDTQYF. The rearrangement joins TRBV28 to TRBJ2-3; possibly TRBD1 for D (6 bases). Per germline, CDR1 MDHEN and CDR2 SYDVKM. This CDR3 comprises 14 residues. The V and J ends lost 5 bases and 2 bases respectively, with 11 bases between them. Full variable domain (missing parts from reference TRBV28 and TRBJ2-3): DVKVTQSSRYLVKRTGEKVFLECVQDMDHENMFWYRQDPGLGLRLIYFSYDVKMKEKGDIPEGYSVSREKKERFSLILESASTNQTSMYLCASSLDRNTDTQYFGPGTRLTVL.

This chain uses TRBV7-9 with TRBJ2-1; the D gene is possibly TRBD1 (6 bases). Germline CDR1 is SEHNR and CDR2 is FQNEAQ (reference sequence). The CDR3 is 14 residues long. V was shortened by 5 bases and J by 1 base, with 9 bases between the two germline ends. Written as DNA, the CDR3 is TGTGCCAGCAGCCCCAGGGGTTCCTACAATGAGCAGTTCTTC. Its protein is CASSPRGSYNEQFF.

The V call is TRBV28, the J call TRBJ1-5; 7 nucleotides agree with TRBD1. Germline assignment: CDR1 MDHEN and CDR2 SYDVKM. J was trimmed by 1 base and V by 3 bases; bases with no gene match: 6. CDR3 length: 16 residues. CDR3 sequence reads: CASSLAGGGSNQPQHF. The CDR3 bases are TGTGCCAGCAGTTTGGCAGGGGGAGGAAGCAATCAGCCCCAGCATTTT.